A single sample is the source of the 25 T cell receptor beta chains below, sequenced in a study of CD8 T cells in ankylosing spondylitis. TCRdb re-called the 5' RACE reads through MiXCR, storing one row per CDR3 protein. The sample gives hundreds of thousands of distinct CDR3 sequences, around 8% of which show up once; around 5.1% is in the top ten. Sequenced material: blood, either unsorted or a sorted T cell fraction (not recorded which). All receptors derive from a female donor with ankylosing spondylitis or in good health (not recorded which).

The table lists this clonotype with many counts. The chain recombines TRBV19 with TRBJ1-3, with D uncertain. CDR1 and CDR2 (germline): LNHDA, SQIVND (reference sequence). The CDR3 spans 16 residues. V lost 5 bases and J 2 bases, leaving 16 bases between the germline ends. CDR3 in DNA: TGTGCCAGTAGTCCACAGCGGTCCGGGACTGGAAACACCATATATTTT. Amino acid sequence: CASSPQRSGTGNTIYF.

This clonotype was found many times. The chain uses TRBV7-2 and TRBJ2-7, with unresolved D. This CDR3 has 11 amino acids. Germline-derived CDR1 and CDR2 are SGHTA and FQGNSA. Trimming stripped 5 bases from V and 4 bases from J, with 6 bases between. CDR3 bases: TGTGCCAGCAGCAAAGCGTACGAGCAGTACTTC. The encoded protein is CASSKAYEQYF.

This clonotype appeared many times. The chain links TRBV12-3 or TRBV12-4 to TRBJ1-5; D is possibly TRBD1 (5 bases). V lost 6 bases and J lost 4, with 10 bases in between. This CDR3 has 13 amino acids. The CDR3 here is CASSWDANQPQHF. In DNA, the CDR3 is TGTGCCAGCAGCTGGGACGCGAATCAGCCCCAGCATTTT.

The rearrangement joins TRBV12-3 or TRBV12-4 to TRBJ2-5; TRBD1 aligns across 11 bases. Trimming at V came to 8 bases and at J to 10 bases, leaving 24 bases not matched to a gene. This CDR3 contains 18 residues. CDR3 in amino acids: CASCARGQGGSRVVDQYF. CDR3 coding DNA: TGTGCCAGCTGTGCCCGGGGACAGGGGGGTTCACGTGTTGTTGACCAGTACTTC.

This clonotype was seen a single time. A much bigger clone sits one base away, suggesting this may be a read error. The chain uses TRBV15 and TRBJ1-5, with D hard to call. Germline lookup yields CDR1 LNHNV and CDR2 YYDKDF (reference sequence). This CDR3 contains 15 residues. Trimming removed 5 bases from V and 6 bases from J, with 17 bases in between. The CDR3 spells CATSGSTRRVQPQHF. The DNA of the CDR3 is TGTGCCACCAGCGGATCCACGAGGAGAGTTCAGCCCCAGCATTTT.

Comment on this clonotype: Sequence at one end of the junction differs from germline and may be a read error. V usage is TRBV20-1 and J usage is TRBJ2-7; no clear D. The V gene's germline CDR1 is DFQATT and CDR2 SNEGSKA (reference sequence). The length of the CDR3 is 11 residues. CDR3 bases: TGCAGTGCTAGAGGGGGATACGAGCAGCACTTC. This translates into CSARGGYEQHF.

This clonotype was recorded at least ten times. The chain uses TRBV7-2 and TRBJ2-3; TRBD2 is a possible D gene (5 bases). CDR1 is SGHTA, CDR2 FQGNSA, per germline. V was cut by 4 bases and J by 4 bases, with 18 bases left in between. CDR3 size: 16 residues. The CDR3 reads CASSSLEGWRADTQYF. The CDR3 nucleotides are TGTGCCAGCAGCTCCCTTGAGGGTTGGCGGGCAGATACGCAGTATTTT.

Many counts were recorded for this clonotype. The gene calls are TRBV19 and TRBJ2-1, with TRBD2 identical over 10 bases. CDR3 length: 17 amino acids. The V gene end was trimmed by 3 bases and the J gene end by 0 bases; junction bases not matched to a gene: 5. Germline V CDR1 and CDR2: LNHDA, SQIVND (reference sequence). CDR3 in amino acids: CASSILLAGSSYNEQFF. The CDR3 nucleotides read TGTGCCAGTAGTATCTTACTAGCGGGAAGCTCCTACAATGAGCAGTTCTTC.

This clonotype was recorded many times. This rearrangement joins TRBV6-1 to TRBJ2-4, with D possibly being TRBD1 or TRBD2 (6 bases each). Deletions cut 6 bases from V and 11 bases from J, with 17 bases between. The CDR3 totals 13 residues. In germline, CDR1 is MNHNS, CDR2 SASEGT. The CDR3 DNA sequence: TGTGCCAGCAGCGGGGGCTCGGGTCGGCTTCAGTACTTC. This translates into CASSGGSGRLQYF.

At least ten counts were recorded for this clonotype. V gene TRBV5-5 combines with J gene TRBJ2-3, with TRBD2 identical over 9 bases. Germline V gives CDR1 SGHKS, CDR2 YYEKEE (reference sequence). The CDR3 has 17 residues. V gave up 1 base and J gave up 5 bases; unmatched junction bases: 11. CDR3 nucleotides: TGTGCCAGCAGCTTGAAGGCGGCTAGCGGGATTGTAGATACGCAGTATTTT. Its translation is CASSLKAASGIVDTQYF. The full variable domain, in which reference TRBV5-5 and TRBJ2-3 provide the parts outside the CDR3, is DAGVTQSPTHLIKTRGQQVTLRCSPISGHKSVSWYQQVLGQGPQFIFQYYEKEERGRGNFPDRFSARQFPNYSSELNVNALLLGDSALYLCASSLKAASGIVDTQYFGPGTRLTVL.

This clonotype was observed at least ten times. The chain joins TRBV5-1 to TRBJ1-1, with TRBD1 matching over 8 bases. Germline V gene lookup returns CDR1 SGHRS and CDR2 YFSETQ. The CDR3 covers 13 residues. Trimming removed 0 bases from V and 7 bases from J; junction bases left unmatched: 2. The CDR3 here is CASSLVGQVEAFF. DNA for the CDR3: TGCGCCAGCAGCTTGGTGGGACAGGTTGAAGCTTTCTTT.

This clonotype was detected ten times or more. This sequence joins TRBV29-1 and TRBJ2-3, with D possibly being TRBD1 (5 bases). Trimming took 4 bases from V and 1 from J, leaving 9 bases between them. CDR3 size: 13 residues. Germline V gene data show CDR1 as SQVTM and CDR2 as ANQGSEA. Here the CDR3 reads CSVGKGGTDTQYF. CDR3 DNA sequence: TGCAGCGTTGGAAAAGGGGGCACAGATACGCAGTATTTT.

In this sample, this clonotype turned up many times. The rearrangement links TRBV7-2 to TRBJ2-1, with D tentatively TRBD2 (5 bases). V lost 5 bases and J lost 7, with 9 bases in between. CDR1 is SGHTA, CDR2 FQGNSA, per germline. The CDR3 has 12 amino acids. The CDR3 loop reads CASSPWRNEQFF. The CDR3 bases are TGTGCCAGCAGCCCCTGGAGGAATGAGCAGTTCTTC.

In its sample, this clonotype was seen many times. The chain is built from TRBV6-1 and TRBJ1-4, with D possibly matching TRBD1 (5 bases). CDR3 length equals 15 residues. Germline V gene data show CDR1 as MNHNS and CDR2 as SASEGT. Trimming took 6 bases from V and 4 from J, leaving 15 bases between them. CDR3 sequence: CASRRTAGVNEKLFF. As DNA, the CDR3 is TGTGCCAGCAGAAGGACGGCGGGGGTTAATGAAAAACTGTTTTTT.

The table lists this clonotype with many counts. The gene calls are TRBV18 and TRBJ2-1; 7 bases align to TRBD1. The J segment lost 8 bases and the V segment lost 2 bases, leaving 15 bases of the junction unmatched. The CDR3 loop spans 17 amino acids. Germline CDR1 is KGHSH and CDR2 is LQKENI. The CDR3 DNA reads TGTGCCAGCTCACCATCGACAGGGTTTGGCCTTGCGGATGAGCAGTTCTTC. Residues: CASSPSTGFGLADEQFF.

In the case of this clonotype: This may come from a read error, since a much larger clone is one base off. J is TRBJ1-2 and V is TRBV5-1; 9 nucleotides agree with TRBD1. V lost 7 bases, J lost 6 bases, and 16 bases stayed unmatched. The V gene's germline CDR1 is SGHRS and CDR2 YFSETQ. The CDR3 runs 16 residues. The CDR3 region has the DNA TGCGCCAGCGGCCCGTCCCCACAGGGGGCCCATGATGGCTACACCTTC. Translated, it gives CASGPSPQGAHDGYTF.

This clonotype has a count of ten or more. This chain joins TRBV4-1 and TRBJ1-5; D not resolved. The germline V and J ends were trimmed by 0 bases and 2 bases, with 11 bases remaining between them. CDR3 length: 16 residues. Per the germline V gene, CDR1 is MGHRA and CDR2 is YSYEKL. The CDR3 coding sequence is TGCGCCAGCAGCCAAGATGTGGCCTTAGGCAATCAGCCCCAGCATTTT. Residues: CASSQDVALGNQPQHF.

This clonotype was recorded many times. The chain employs TRBV10-3 and TRBJ1-1; 7 bases agree with TRBD1. The CDR3 loop spans 11 amino acids. V shed 9 bases, J shed 5 bases, and the junction held 3 bases outside the gene matches. CDR1 ENHRY and CDR2 SYGVKD come from the germline V gene. In DNA form, the CDR3 reads TGTGCCATGTCAGGGGGAACTGAAGCTTTCTTT. Its protein is CAMSGGTEAFF.

This clonotype was detected ten times or more. DNA for the CDR3: TGTGCCACCATCCTAGGGGGGGAGCTGTTTTTT. This encodes CATILGGELFF. This chain uses TRBV15 with TRBJ2-2, with D unclear. The CDR3 covers 11 residues. The germline V and J ends were trimmed by 7 bases and 8 bases, with 8 bases remaining between them. CDR1 LNHNV and CDR2 YYDKDF come from the germline V gene (reference sequence).

This clonotype was recorded many times. The gene calls are TRBV7-2 and TRBJ2-3, with a weak D call TRBD2 (5 bases). This CDR3 is built from 15 residues. Trimming stripped 3 bases from V and 0 bases from J, with 10 bases between. The V gene's germline CDR1 is SGHTA and CDR2 FQGNSA. The CDR3 protein is CASSFSGSSTDTQYF. CDR3 nucleotides: TGTGCCAGCAGCTTCAGCGGCTCTAGCACAGATACGCAGTATTTT.

This clonotype showed up many times. This chain links TRBV5-4 with TRBJ2-7; 7 bases fit TRBD2. This CDR3 contains 15 residues. Germline assignment: CDR1 SGHNT and CDR2 YYREEE (reference sequence). The V segment lost 0 bases and the J segment 1 base; nucleotides outside the gene matches: 4. This CDR3 reads CASSLGLADSYEQYF. In DNA form, the CDR3 reads TGTGCCAGCAGCTTGGGGCTAGCGGATTCCTACGAGCAGTACTTC.

The chain is built from TRBV7-2 and TRBJ2-2, with D unclear. This CDR3 contains 14 residues. The ends were cut back, 1 base at V and 4 bases at J, with 7 bases in the middle. Germline CDR1 SGHTA, CDR2 FQGNSA. CDR3 nucleotides: TGTGCCAGCAGCTTAGGGGTTGCCACCGGGGAGCTGTTTTTT. It encodes CASSLGVATGELFF.

V gene TRBV20-1 combines with J gene TRBJ2-5; the D gene is possibly TRBD2 (6 bases). CDR1 and CDR2 (germline): DFQATT, SNEGSKA (reference sequence). The CDR3 has 13 amino acids. Trimming pared 3 bases from V and 5 bases from J, leaving 13 bases between. CDR3 loop: CSASGLGGETQYF. The CDR3 DNA reads TGCAGTGCTAGTGGGCTAGGAGGGGAGACCCAGTACTTC.

This clonotype was detected many times. The CDR3 region is CSARGGGQQNSPLHF. CDR3 nucleotides: TGCAGTGCTAGAGGGGGGGGACAACAAAATTCACCCCTCCACTTT. This chain uses TRBV20-1 with TRBJ1-6, with a weak D call TRBD1 (6 bases). The CDR3 consists of 15 residues. The ends were cut back, 1 base at V and 7 bases at J, with 14 bases in the middle. CDR1 DFQATT and CDR2 SNEGSKA come from the germline V gene (reference sequence).

This clonotype has ten or more counts. The chain is built from TRBV7-8 and TRBJ1-1, with D possibly matching TRBD1 (5 bases). V was cut by 5 bases and J by 6 bases, with 13 bases left in between. The germline V gene encodes CDR1 SGHVS and CDR2 FQNEAQ. CDR3 length: 13 amino acids. The CDR3 reads CASSLEGSAEAFF. The DNA of the CDR3 is TGTGCCAGCAGCCTAGAGGGGAGCGCTGAAGCTTTCTTT. Variable domain in full (rest from reference TRBV7-8 and TRBJ1-1): GAGVSQSPRYKVAKRGQDVALRCDPISGHVSLFWYQQALGQGPEFLTYFQNEAQLDKSGLPSDRFFAERPEGSVSTLKIQRTQQEDSAVYLCASSLEGSAEAFFGQGTRLTVV.